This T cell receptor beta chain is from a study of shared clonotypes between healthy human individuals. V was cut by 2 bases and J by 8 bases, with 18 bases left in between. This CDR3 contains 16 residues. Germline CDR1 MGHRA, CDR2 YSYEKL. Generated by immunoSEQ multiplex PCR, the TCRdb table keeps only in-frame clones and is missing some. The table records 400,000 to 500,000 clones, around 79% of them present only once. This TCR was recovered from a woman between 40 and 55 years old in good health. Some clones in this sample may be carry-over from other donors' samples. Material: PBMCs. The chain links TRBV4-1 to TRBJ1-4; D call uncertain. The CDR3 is CASSQHPPPGVEKLFF. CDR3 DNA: TGCGCCAGCAGCCAACACCCGCCCCCAGGTGTCGAAAAACTGTTTTTT.